These T cell receptor beta chains were read from a single sample in a study of T-cell memory formation after mild COVID-19. TCRdb reprocessed the 5' RACE reads via MiXCR and lists one record per CDR3 protein. The sample carries about 430,000 distinct CDR3 sequences, around 17% recorded once. The sample taken for sequencing was PBMCs or a T cell subset sorted from them (not recorded which). These receptors were collected from a man in his late teens or twenties who had mild COVID-19 (a few samples of this study predate the infection). Cell type and time point are not known. CDR3s include the opening cysteine and the closing phenylalanine or tryptophan. The order of the fields is J gene, D gene, V gene, clone size, CDR3 protein, CDR3 DNA. The D gene is left open where the match is weak. Rows give clone size only sometimes, using once, few, many, or a class for an expanded clone.

TRBJ1-5	NA	TRBV12-3/TRBV12-4	few	CASSPGLNNQPQHF	TGTGCCAGCAGCCCTGGACTGAACAATCAGCCCCAGCATTTT
TRBJ2-7	NA	TRBV7-2	many	CASSPQYEQYF	TGTGCCAGCAGCCCACAGTACGAGCAGTACTTC
TRBJ1-1	NA	TRBV24-1	few	CATSEPPGRTNTEAFF	TGTGCCACCAGTGAGCCACCGGGACGGACGAACACTGAAGCTTTCTTT
TRBJ2-5	TRBD1	TRBV9	NA	CASSVDRGETQYF	TGTGCCAGCAGCGTCGACAGGGGAGAGACCCAGTACTTC
TRBJ2-2	NA	TRBV28	NA	CASSPGGTGNTGELFF	TGTGCCAGCAGTCCCGGGGGGACAGGGAACACCGGGGAGCTGTTTTTT
TRBJ2-2	NA	TRBV5-1	few	CASSLGQTGPGELFF	TGCGCCAGCAGCTTGGGACAAACAGGGCCCGGGGAGCTGTTTTTT
TRBJ2-2	NA	TRBV5-1	NA	CASSLVETRTGELFF	TGCGCCAGCAGCTTGGTCGAGACTAGAACCGGGGAGCTGTTTTTT
TRBJ1-5	NA	TRBV7-2	NA	CASSASTAVPQHF	TGTGCCAGCAGCGCCTCGACAGCCGTCCCCCAGCATTTT
TRBJ2-3	NA	TRBV20-1	NA	CSARDWGGPSDTQYF	TGCAGTGCTAGAGATTGGGGGGGGCCATCAGATACGCAGTATTTT
TRBJ2-3	TRBD2	TRBV7-2	NA	CASSLPRLAGSTDTQYF	TGTGCCAGCAGCTTACCAAGACTAGCGGGGAGCACAGATACGCAGTATTTT
TRBJ2-2	TRBD2	TRBV7-2	few	CASSLGSGLATGELFF	TGTGCCAGCAGCTTAGGAAGCGGACTAGCTACCGGGGAGCTGTTTTTT
TRBJ2-3	NA	TRBV9	NA	CASSVGSTDTQYF	TGTGCCAGCAGCGTGGGAAGCACAGATACGCAGTATTTT
TRBJ1-1	TRBD1	TRBV2	few	CASRRTGMNTEAFF	TGTGCCAGCAGGCGGACAGGTATGAACACTGAAGCTTTCTTT
TRBJ2-2	NA	TRBV12-3/TRBV12-4	few	CASSTGSTGELFF	TGTGCCAGCAGTACAGGGTCCACCGGGGAGCTGTTTTTT
TRBJ2-1	TRBD1	TRBV4-1	few	CASSRTGRSGSSYNEQFF	TGCGCCAGCAGCCGGACAGGTCGTTCAGGGAGCTCCTACAATGAGCAGTTCTTC
TRBJ1-4	NA	TRBV10-1	NA	CASSPGPAAELFF	TGCGCCAGCAGCCCCGGACCTGCTGCGGAACTGTTTTTT
TRBJ1-2	NA	TRBV5-6	many	CASSLARTAPYGYTF	TGTGCCAGCAGCTTGGCGAGGACGGCGCCCTATGGCTACACCTTC
TRBJ1-2	NA	TRBV7-2	many	CASSSRGGYTF	TGTGCCAGCAGCAGCAGGGGTGGCTACACCTTC
TRBJ2-3	NA	TRBV4-3	few	CASSQSDSTGTDTQYF	TGCGCCAGCAGCCAATCGGACTCGACGGGCACAGATACGCAGTATTTT
TRBJ1-1	NA	TRBV11-2	NA	CASSLSGGAEAFF	TGTGCCAGCAGCTTATCCGGCGGAGCTGAAGCTTTCTTT
TRBJ1-4	TRBD1	TRBV5-1	few	CASSLDGTGWTNNEKLFF	TGCGCCAGCAGCTTGGACGGGACAGGGTGGACTAATAATGAAAAACTGTTTTTT
TRBJ1-1	NA	TRBV10-3	NA	CAISAAGGNTEAFF	TGTGCCATCAGTGCCGCGGGGGGAAACACTGAAGCTTTCTTT
TRBJ2-5	TRBD2	TRBV20-1	NA	CSAIAGGPETQYF	TGCAGTGCTATAGCGGGGGGCCCAGAGACCCAGTACTTC
TRBJ1-5	NA	TRBV7-2	few	CASSWAGGPQHF	TGTGCCAGCAGCTGGGCGGGCGGACCCCAGCATTTT
TRBJ2-3	NA	TRBV6-5	few	CASGRDFVTDTQYF	TGTGCCAGCGGCCGGGACTTCGTTACAGATACGCAGTATTTT
TRBJ2-7	TRBD1	TRBV9	NA	CASSPSGQGAHEQYF	TGTGCCAGCAGCCCCTCGGGACAGGGGGCTCACGAGCAGTACTTC
TRBJ1-6	NA	TRBV20-1	NA	CSAKRVAIGSPLHF	TGCAGTGCTAAACGGGTGGCTATAGGGTCACCCCTCCACTTT
TRBJ2-3	NA	TRBV4-3	many	CASSQGAASTDTQYF	TGCGCCAGCAGCCAAGGAGCAGCTAGCACAGATACGCAGTATTTT
TRBJ2-1	TRBD2	TRBV5-1	few	CASSFPSGGNEQFF	TGCGCCAGCAGCTTTCCTAGCGGGGGCAATGAGCAGTTCTTC
TRBJ1-6	TRBD1	TRBV2	NA	CASSETRDRVSPLHF	TGTGCCAGCAGTGAAACCCGGGACAGGGTTTCACCCCTCCACTTT
TRBJ2-7	TRBD1	TRBV5-1	NA	CASSMQGATTWIYEQYF	TGCGCCAGCAGCATGCAGGGGGCTACAACGTGGATATACGAGCAGTACTTC
TRBJ2-3	TRBD2	TRBV4-3	NA	CASSFSGTLDTQYF	TGCGCCAGCAGCTTTAGCGGGACCCTGGATACGCAGTATTTT
TRBJ1-2	NA	TRBV4-1	few	CASSQDQGREDYGYTF	TGCGCCAGCAGCCAAGATCAAGGCAGGGAGGACTATGGCTACACCTTC
TRBJ2-1	NA	TRBV20-1	NA	CSASLPRWNEQFF	TGCAGTGCTAGTCTTCCTCGGTGGAATGAGCAGTTCTTC
TRBJ2-6	NA	TRBV5-1	once	CASSGARTASGANVLTF	TGCGCCAGCAGCGGCGCCCGGACAGCCTCTGGGGCCAACGTCCTGACTTTC
TRBJ1-4	NA	TRBV25-1	NA	CASSKLGGGEKLFF	TGTGCCAGCAGTAAACTGGGCGGGGGGGAAAAACTGTTTTTT
TRBJ2-5	NA	TRBV7-2	many	CASSRQQAGTGRYF	TGTGCCAGCAGTCGCCAACAGGCGGGTACGGGCCGGTACTTC
TRBJ2-7	NA	TRBV27	NA	CASSSRPTFSYEQYF	TGTGCCAGCAGTTCCAGGCCGACGTTCTCCTACGAGCAGTACTTC
TRBJ2-1	NA	TRBV11-3	NA	CASSPGPDGEQFF	TGTGCCAGCAGCCCCGGCCCCGACGGTGAGCAGTTCTTC
TRBJ2-5	NA	TRBV4-1	NA	CASSRVFLETQYF	TGCGCCAGCAGCAGGGTTTTTTTAGAGACCCAGTACTTC
TRBJ2-2	NA	TRBV5-4	NA	CASSERGELFF	TGTGCCAGCAGCGAAAGAGGGGAGCTGTTTTTT
TRBJ1-1	NA	TRBV7-2	many	CASSLVRNTEAFF	TGTGCCAGCAGCTTAGTACGGAACACTGAAGCTTTCTTT
TRBJ1-3	NA	TRBV5-1	few	CASRVTTGPGNTIYF	TGCGCCAGCAGGGTCACGACAGGCCCTGGAAACACCATATATTTT
TRBJ2-1	NA	TRBV29-1	few	CSVKESVGLLQFF	TGCAGCGTCAAAGAATCGGTCGGGCTCTTGCAGTTCTTC
TRBJ2-1	NA	TRBV20-1	few	CSATDNEQFF	TGCAGTGCTACAGACAATGAGCAGTTCTTC
TRBJ1-1	NA	TRBV7-2	NA	CASSSNRGPLGSNTEAFF	TGTGCCAGCAGTTCGAATAGGGGTCCCCTAGGCTCGAACACTGAAGCTTTCTTT
TRBJ2-5	NA	TRBV6-5	few	CASSRAKETQYF	TGTGCCAGCAGTAGGGCGAAAGAGACCCAGTACTTC
TRBJ2-4	TRBD1	TRBV5-6	NA	CASSPGQGMNIQYF	TGTGCCAGCAGCCCAGGACAGGGGATGAACATTCAGTACTTC
TRBJ2-7	NA	TRBV20-1	few	CSARDRGSPYEQYF	TGCAGTGCTAGAGACAGGGGCAGTCCATACGAGCAGTACTTC
TRBJ2-3	TRBD2	TRBV5-1	many	CASSLAPTSGGADTQYF	TGCGCCAGCAGCTTGGCTCCTACTAGCGGGGGGGCAGATACGCAGTATTTT
TRBJ2-3	TRBD1	TRBV12-3/TRBV12-4	few	CASSGQGRGTDTQYF	TGTGCCAGCAGTGGACAGGGTCGTGGCACAGATACGCAGTATTTT
TRBJ2-1	NA	TRBV14	NA	CASSQYPDSSNEQFF	TGTGCCAGCAGCCAGTATCCAGACAGTTCCAATGAGCAGTTCTTC
TRBJ1-5	NA	TRBV6-5	NA	CASSPLFQPQHF	TGTGCCAGCAGCCCACTTTTTCAGCCCCAGCATTTT
TRBJ1-2	NA	TRBV5-6	NA	CASNQRGYGYTF	TGTGCCAGCAACCAGCGGGGCTATGGCTACACCTTC